This passage covers 3 T cell receptor beta chains from one sample sequenced in a study of blood T cell repertoires in COVID-19. Sequenced by immunoSEQ multiplex PCR; TCRdb stores in-frame clones only, minus some. The top ten clones hold around 14% of a sample with a few hundred thousand clones, 75% to 90% of them seen once. Material: peripheral blood. The receptor source for this set is a woman in her seventies with COVID-19, enrolled during active disease.

The V and J genes are TRBV6-5 and TRBJ2-2, with TRBD1 matching 11 bases. Trimming took 4 bases from V and 3 from J; bases not matched to a gene: 1. This CDR3 region has 15 residues. Germline V CDR1 and CDR2: MNHEY, SVGAGI. The CDR3: CASSSGQGDTGELFF. CDR3 nucleotides: TGTGCCAGCAGTTCGGGACAGGGGGACACCGGGGAGCTGTTTTTT.

This rearrangement joins TRBV27 to TRBJ1-1; TRBD1 matches 7 bases. V was clipped by 6 bases and J by 11 bases; unmatched bases: 9. The V gene's germline CDR1 is MNHEY and CDR2 SMNVEV (reference sequence). The CDR3 contains 12 residues. This chain's CDR3 is CASSPTGVEAFF. The CDR3 DNA is TGTGCCAGCAGCCCAACAGGGGTTGAGGCTTTCTTT.

Comment on this clone: The sample contains more than one DNA sequence encoding this CDR3. The CDR3 loop is CASSQDLRGYTF. As DNA, the CDR3 is TGTGCCAGCAGCCAAGATCTTCGGGGCTACACCTTC. The chain combines TRBV3-1 (or the pseudogene TRBV3-2) with TRBJ1-2; no definite D call. The V gene's germline CDR1 is LGHDT and CDR2 YNNKEL (reference sequence). This CDR3 has 12 residues. V shed 0 bases and J shed 8 bases, with 7 bases lying between them.